Listed below are T cell receptor beta chains from one sample, sequenced in a study of blood T cell repertoires in COVID-19. Data came from immunoSEQ multiplex PCR; TCRdb stores just in-frame clones and leaves some out. The sample holds 85,000 to 130,000 clones, around 87% seen once. Sequenced input: peripheral blood. These receptors were taken from a man over 45 with acute or convalescent COVID-19. CDR3s include the opening cysteine and the closing phenylalanine or tryptophan. The order of the fields is J gene, clone size, V gene, D gene, CDR3 DNA, CDR3 protein. D genes are given only for firm matches. Rows give clone size only sometimes, using once, few, many, or a class for an expanded clone.

>TRBJ1-6|-|TRBV7-9|-
TGTGCCAGCAGCCGCGACAGTGACAATTCACCCCTCCACTTT
CASSRDSDNSPLHF
>TRBJ1-1|-|TRBV5-1|-
TGCGCCAGCAGCGACCGGCAGGGGAAAGCTTTCTTT
CASSDRQGKAFF
>TRBJ1-5|-|TRBV19|-
TGTGCCAGTAGTATCACCCCCGGGACTGAGAATCAGCCCCAGCATTTT
CASSITPGTENQPQHF
>TRBJ2-4|-|TRBV6-1|-
TGTGCCAGCAGTGAAGCATCAGGACAGTTAGATCTAGCCAAAAACATTCAGTACTTC
CASSEASGQLDLAKNIQYF
>TRBJ2-1|-|TRBV5-1|TRBD2
TGCGCCAGCAGCCTCCGACTAGCGGGAATAGCGAATGAGCAGTTCTTC
CASSLRLAGIANEQFF
>TRBJ2-1|-|TRBV6-5|TRBD1
TGTGCCAGCAGCCTCCTCGGGACAGGGTACAATGAGCAGTTCTTC
CASSLLGTGYNEQFF
>TRBJ1-5|once|TRBV28|TRBD1
TGTGCCAGCGCTCTCCAGGGGGCGAGGCAGCCCCAGCATTTT
CASALQGARQPQHF
>TRBJ1-5|-|TRBV10-3|TRBD1
TGTGCCATCAGCGGACAGGGTGATCAGCCCCAGCATTTT
CAISGQGDQPQHF
>TRBJ2-7|-|TRBV4-1|TRBD2
TGCGCCAGCAGCCCGACTAGCGGGAGTGGTTACGAGCAGTACTTC
CASSPTSGSGYEQYF
>TRBJ1-2|-|TRBV18|-
TGTGCCAGCTCACTCGCAGGGGCTAACTATGGCTACACCTTC
CASSLAGANYGYTF
>TRBJ1-2|-|TRBV19|TRBD1
TGTGCCAGCATTCAGGGGGGAGGCTATGGCTACACCTTC
CASIQGGGYGYTF
>TRBJ2-1|-|TRBV6-5|-
TGTGCCAGCAGTTACCAAGGTGTGGAATGGGGAGATGAGCAGTTCTTC
CASSYQGVEWGDEQFF
>TRBJ2-2|few|TRBV21-1|-
TGTGCCAGCAGCAAAGTCAGGGGGCCGAACACCGGGGAGCTGTTTTTT
CASSKVRGPNTGELFF
>TRBJ2-6|-|TRBV13|-
TGTGCCAGCGCGAGGGCAGGGTGGGAGGATGGGGCCAACGTCCTGACTTTC
CASARAGWEDGANVLTF
>TRBJ2-2|-|TRBV9|TRBD1
TGTGCCAGCAGCGGACTGACAGGGATCGGGGAGCTGTTTTTT
CASSGLTGIGELFF
>TRBJ2-1|-|TRBV7-9|TRBD2
TGTGCCAGCAGCGTCACCAGCGGGAGGGCCATAAGCAATGAGCAGTTCTTC
CASSVTSGRAISNEQFF
>TRBJ2-7|-|TRBV5-1|-
TGCGCCAGCAGCCATCTCGGAGTTTCCTACGAGCAGTACTTC
CASSHLGVSYEQYF
>TRBJ2-1|-|TRBV3-1/TRBV3-2|-
TGTGCCAGCAGCCAAGAAGGACTGGTATGGAATGAGCAGTTCTTC
CASSQEGLVWNEQFF
>TRBJ2-1|once|TRBV4-1|TRBD2
TGCGCCAGCAGCCAAGACGGTCTAGCGGGAGGGCCAGGTGAGCAGTTCTTC
CASSQDGLAGGPGEQFF
>TRBJ1-3|-|TRBV30|-
TGTGCCTGGAGTGTAGGAGCCGGAAACACCATATATTTT
CAWSVGAGNTIYF
>TRBJ2-5|few|TRBV3-1/TRBV3-2|-
TGTGCCAGCAGCCAAGAAATGTCGGAGATTACGAAGACCCAGTACTTC
CASSQEMSEITKTQYF
>TRBJ2-5|-|TRBV10-2|TRBD2
TGCGCCAGCAGTGACAGCGGGGGTTACCAAGAGACCCAGTACTTC
CASSDSGGYQETQYF